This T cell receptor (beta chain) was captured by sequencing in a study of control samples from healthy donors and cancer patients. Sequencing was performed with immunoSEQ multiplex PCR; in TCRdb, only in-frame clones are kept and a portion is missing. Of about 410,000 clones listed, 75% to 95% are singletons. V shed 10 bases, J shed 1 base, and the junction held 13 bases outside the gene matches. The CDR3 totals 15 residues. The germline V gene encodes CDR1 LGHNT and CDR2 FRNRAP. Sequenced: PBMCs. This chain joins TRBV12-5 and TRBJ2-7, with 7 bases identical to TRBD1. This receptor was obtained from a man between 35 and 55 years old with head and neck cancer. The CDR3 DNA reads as TGTGCTACACCGCCTGACAGGGCGGATTCCTACGAGCAGTACTTC. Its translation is CATPPDRADSYEQYF.